This TCR beta chain was recovered during a study of identical twins. Findings and limits, study-wide: Models underestimated how often monozygotic twins shared out-of-frame TCR alpha. Partly confounded zero-insertion analyses could result from invariant MAIT and iNKT cells.

CDR1 and CDR2 from the germline V gene are MNHNY and SVGAGI (reference sequence). Trimming left V 6 bases short and J 4 bases short, with 12 bases between. There are 13 residues in the CDR3. There are many counts of this clonotype. Its antigen is not known. TCRdb re-called the 5' RACE reads through MiXCR, storing one row per CDR3 protein. The profile shows 450,000 to 650,000 distinct CDR3 sequences, about 16% of them singletons. The same data also contributed to another study, on yellow fever vaccine responses in identical twins. That source adds: Reported findings indicate that twins' vaccine T cell responses seemed partially convergent, partially personalized.

This chain links TRBV6-6 with TRBJ1-2; no clear D. Sequenced material: CD4+ T cells sorted from blood. This sequence was found in a woman in her late teens or twenties in good health. CDR3 in amino acids: CASRDSKTYGYTF. For the CDR3, the DNA is TGTGCCAGCAGAGATTCAAAGACCTATGGCTACACCTTC.